This T cell receptor (beta chain) emerged from a study of regulatory T cells in long-lasting Graves disease. Libraries of TCR beta came from iRepertoire HTBI primers plus Arm-PCR of CDR3 regions. MiXCR, run by TCRdb on the multiplex PCR reads, gives a single entry per CDR3 protein. This table has some 430,000 distinct CDR3 sequences, roughly 21% appearing once. Notes on the study in general: A reduction in accuracy may have resulted from the small sample size. Less diverse TCR repertoires were seen in persistent Graves' patients than in newly diagnosed ones.

Worth noting for this clonotype: What it recognizes is unknown.

The V gene lost 3 bases and the J gene lost 6 bases, with 8 bases spanning the gap. Germline CDR1 is ENHRY and CDR2 is SYGVKD. The CDR3 consists of 12 residues. The sample's time point: persistent/refractory GD, antithyroid drugs over 5 years with positive TRAb. The TCR library was prepared using RNA isolated from PBMCs. EDTA tubes collected nine milliliters of peripheral blood. This chain connects TRBV10-3 to TRBJ1-1; tentatively, D is TRBD1 (6 bases). This specimen was peripheral blood mononuclear cells (PBMCs), taken when the disease was refractory, from a patient treated with antithyroid drugs. The clonotype was recovered from a female donor with Graves disease. The CDR3 bases are TGTGCCATCAGTGAACCAGGGGCTGAAGCTTTCTTT. It encodes CAISEPGAEAFF.